This is a list of T cell receptor beta chains from one sample in a study of Ad26.COV2.S vaccination and SARS-CoV-2 variants. Using immunoSEQ multiplex PCR, the repertoire was profiled, and TCRdb retains in-frame clones only, with some absent. Of roughly 680,000 clones listed, 80% to 90% are singletons. The sample here was peripheral blood, taken in a trial of Ad26.COV2.S vaccine versus placebo. Receptor source: a person aged 18 to 59 who received the Ad26.COV2.S COVID-19 vaccine or a placebo. CDR3s include the opening cysteine and the closing phenylalanine or tryptophan. Each record gives: J gene, D gene, V gene, clone size, CDR3 protein, CDR3 DNA. A D gene is named only where the DNA matches it firmly. Clone size is stated in some rows and not others, as once, few, many or a class when expanded.

>TRBJ1-1|.|TRBV6-5|.
CASSYSQDTEAFF
TGTGCCAGCAGTTACTCGCAGGACACTGAAGCTTTCTTT
>TRBJ2-3|TRBD1|TRBV16|once
CASSQLIMSGTGGTDTQYF
TGTGCCAGCAGCCAGCTGATAATGTCCGGGACAGGGGGCACAGATACGCAGTATTTT
>TRBJ1-2|TRBD1|TRBV5-6|.
CASSLRDRAGGYTF
TGTGCCAGCAGCTTGCGGGACAGGGCTGGCGGCTACACCTTC
>TRBJ2-5|.|TRBV4-1|.
CASSLKQDSYQETQYF
TGCGCCAGCAGCCTCAAGCAGGACTCATACCAAGAGACCCAGTACTTC
>TRBJ1-2|TRBD1|TRBV6-6|few
CASSSQGKYGYTF
TGTGCCAGCAGTTCACAGGGGAAGTATGGCTACACCTTC
>TRBJ2-1|TRBD2|TRBV6-2/TRBV6-3|.
CASSYPAGDNEQFF
TGTGCCAGCAGTTACCCAGCGGGAGACAATGAGCAGTTCTTC
>TRBJ2-7|.|TRBV12-3/TRBV12-4|.
CASSFSRSYEQYF
TGTGCCAGCAGTTTTTCCCGCAGCTACGAGCAGTACTTC
>TRBJ2-1|.|TRBV5-1|.
CASSPVEVGNEQFF
TGCGCCAGCAGCCCCGTGGAGGTGGGCAATGAGCAGTTCTTC
>TRBJ1-2|TRBD1|TRBV7-6|.
CASSRGQAIGGYTF
TGTGCCAGCAGCAGGGGACAGGCAATCGGTGGCTACACCTTC
>TRBJ1-1|.|TRBV3-1/TRBV3-2|.
CASSRREDTEAFF
TGTGCCAGCAGCCGCCGGGAGGACACTGAAGCTTTCTTT
>TRBJ2-5|TRBD1|TRBV18|.
CASSPGQFQETQYF
TGTGCCAGCTCACCGGGACAGTTCCAAGAGACCCAGTACTTC
>TRBJ2-1|.|TRBV5-4|.
CASSLGGAGLNEQFF
TGTGCCAGCAGCTTGGGAGGTGCAGGACTGAATGAGCAGTTCTTC
>TRBJ2-7|.|TRBV10-1|.
CASSARDSYEQYF
TGCGCCAGCAGTGCCAGGGATAGCTACGAGCAGTACTTC
>TRBJ1-1|.|TRBV14|.
CASSPLRRGGNTEAFF
TGTGCCAGCAGCCCCCTTAGGAGGGGGGGAAACACTGAAGCTTTCTTT
>TRBJ1-4|TRBD1|TRBV19|.
CASSMLTGRGGNEKLFF
TGTGCCAGTAGTATGCTGACAGGGAGGGGGGGTAATGAAAAACTGTTTTTT
>TRBJ1-6|TRBD1|TRBV4-3|.
CASRSQQGANSPLHF
TGCGCCAGCAGGTCACAACAGGGGGCGAATTCACCCCTCCACTTT
>TRBJ2-5|TRBD2|TRBV10-3|.
CAISGGLAIVETQYF
TGTGCCATCAGTGGGGGACTAGCGATCGTGGAGACCCAGTACTTC
>TRBJ2-7|TRBD2|TRBV9|.
CASSPDPTSGGGHEQYF
TGTGCCAGCAGCCCGGACCCGACTAGCGGGGGGGGACACGAGCAGTACTTC
>TRBJ2-2|TRBD2|TRBV7-6|.
CASSSTSGNTGELFF
TGTGCCAGCAGCTCGACTAGCGGTAACACCGGGGAGCTGTTTTTT
>TRBJ2-5|TRBD2|TRBV7-8|.
CASSWGLAGVGETQYF
TGTGCCAGCAGCTGGGGACTAGCGGGGGTCGGGGAGACCCAGTACTTC
>TRBJ2-1|.|TRBV5-4|.
CASSLGRSSYNEQFF
TGTGCCAGCAGCCTAGGACGGAGCTCCTACAATGAGCAGTTCTTC
>TRBJ2-5|.|TRBV14|.
CASSQFDSFQETQYF
TGTGCCAGCAGCCAGTTCGACAGTTTCCAAGAGACCCAGTACTTC
>TRBJ1-4|.|TRBV2|.
CASNIPSTNEKLFF
TGTGCCAGCAATATACCTTCAACTAATGAAAAACTGTTTTTT
>TRBJ1-5|TRBD1|TRBV24-1|.
CATSDPRTGECNQPQHF
TGTGCCACCAGTGATCCCAGGACAGGGGAGTGCAATCAGCCCCAGCATTTT
>TRBJ2-3|.|TRBV19|.
CASRKGSADTQYF
TGTGCCAGTAGGAAGGGGAGCGCAGATACGCAGTATTTT
>TRBJ1-1|TRBD1|TRBV30|.
CAWIGQGNTEAFF
TGTGCCTGGATAGGACAGGGGAACACTGAAGCTTTCTTT
>TRBJ2-7|TRBD1|TRBV25-1|.
CASKGQGAYEQYF
TGTGCCAGCAAGGGGCAGGGGGCCTACGAGCAGTACTTC
>TRBJ2-7|.|TRBV30|.
CAWSLQDPGEQYF
TGTGCCTGGAGTCTTCAGGACCCGGGCGAGCAGTACTTC